A single sample is the source of the 12 T cell receptor beta chains below, sequenced in a study of PD-1 blockade in classical Hodgkin lymphoma. Indicated time point: newly diagnosed, previously untreated cHL patient sample. Out of thawed PBMCs, magnetic negative selection purified CD4+ T cells. Repertoires were generated with immunoSEQ multiplex PCR, while TCRdb's copy carries only in-frame clones and drops some. The sample has tens of thousands of clones, 75% to 90% seen once. Material: CD4+ T cells from blood. These receptors all come from a human donor with classical Hodgkin lymphoma.

This sequence joins TRBV2 and TRBJ2-7; D possibly corresponds to TRBD2 (6 bases). V was pared by 6 bases and J by 3 bases, with 12 bases between. Germline V gene sequence: CDR1 SNHLY, CDR2 FYNNEI. The CDR3 runs to 13 residues. The CDR3 DNA reads TGTGCCAGCAGATGGGACTCCAGCTACGAGCAGTACTTC. It codes for CASRWDSSYEQYF. The full variable domain, in which reference TRBV2 and TRBJ2-7 provide the parts outside the CDR3, is EPEVTQTPSHQVTQMGQEVILRCVPISNHLYFYWYRQILGQKVEFLVSFYNNEISEKSEIFDDQFSVERPDGSNFTLKIRSTKLEDSAMYFCASRWDSSYEQYFGPGTRLTVT.

J is TRBJ2-7 and V is TRBV27; no reliable D call. Germline values: CDR1 MNHEY, CDR2 SMNVEV (reference sequence). The length of the CDR3 is 11 residues. Deletions cut 3 bases from V and 3 bases from J, with 3 bases between. CDR3 DNA: TGTGCCAGCAGTTTTGGCTACGAGCAGTACTTC. The encoded protein is CASSFGYEQYF.

The J gene is TRBJ1-2, the V gene TRBV27; tentatively, D is TRBD1 (5 bases). V was clipped by 6 bases and J by 2 bases, with 10 bases between them. The CDR3 has 13 amino acids. Germline V CDR1 and CDR2: MNHEY, SMNVEV (reference sequence). The CDR3 DNA is TGTGCCAGCAGGTCAGGGTGGAACTATGGCTACACCTTC. Translated: CASRSGWNYGYTF.

In this sample, this clone turned up a few times. This chain connects TRBV7-2 to TRBJ2-7; D is uncertain. Germline V lookup: CDR1 SGHTA, CDR2 FQGNSA. Deletions cut 5 bases from V and 0 bases from J, with 11 bases between. The CDR3 consists of 14 residues. CDR3 protein: CASSAQDFSYEQYF. The CDR3 DNA sequence: TGTGCCAGCAGCGCGCAGGATTTCTCCTACGAGCAGTACTTC.

J is TRBJ2-1 and V is TRBV2; 9 bases align to TRBD1. This CDR3 contains 15 residues. Germline V lookup: CDR1 SNHLY, CDR2 FYNNEI. Trimming removed 5 bases from V and 10 bases from J; junction bases left unmatched: 12. The CDR3 bases are TGTGCCAGCAGTCAACCGGGACAGGGTCCTCAGGAGCAGTTCTTC. This sequence encodes CASSQPGQGPQEQFF. Full variable domain (remainder filled in from reference TRBV2 and TRBJ2-1): EPEVTQTPSHQVTQMGQEVILRCVPISNHLYFYWYRQILGQKVEFLVSFYNNEISEKSEIFDDQFSVERPDGSNFTLKIRSTKLEDSAMYFCASSQPGQGPQEQFFGPGTRLTVL.

The gene calls are TRBV5-3 and TRBJ1-4; D is ambiguous. TRBV5-3 is given ORF status, its function remaining uncertain. V dropped 2 bases and J dropped 1 base, with 15 bases sitting between them. This CDR3 spans 17 amino acids. For the CDR3, the DNA is TGTGCCAGAAGCTTCACTTCTCGAAAGGAAACTAATGAAAAACTGTTTTTT. This sequence encodes CARSFTSRKETNEKLFF.

As DNA, the CDR3 is TGTGCCAGCAGTCCAGAGCCGGGTAGTGAGCCCCAGCATTTT. It specifies CASSPEPGSEPQHF. V usage is TRBV7-2 and J usage is TRBJ1-5, with D uncertain. The V gene lost 6 bases and the J gene lost 8 bases, with 17 bases spanning the gap. From germline, CDR1 is SGHTA and CDR2 FQGNSA. The CDR3 has 14 amino acids.

The chain combines TRBV5-1 with TRBJ1-1; tentative D call: TRBD1 (6 bases). This CDR3 has 12 amino acids. Germline CDR1 is SGHRS and CDR2 is YFSETQ. The V end was cut by 6 bases, the J end by 4 bases, with 10 bases between. Written as DNA, the CDR3 is TGCGCCAGCACAGGGGCGTCCACTGAAGCTTTCTTT. Translated: CASTGASTEAFF.

The genes are TRBV20-1 and TRBJ2-7, with no clear D. This CDR3 is built from 10 residues. Trimming left V 6 bases short and J 5 bases short, with 8 bases between. The germline CDR1 and CDR2 sequences are DFQATT and SNEGSKA (reference sequence). CDR3 coding DNA: TGCAGTGCCGCCTCAGACGAGCAGTACTTC. Residues: CSAASDEQYF.

With respect to this clone: The sample holds other DNA sequences that translate to the same CDR3. This chain joins TRBV18 and TRBJ2-2, with D perhaps TRBD2 (5 bases). There are 14 residues in the CDR3. Trimming shortened V by 3 bases and J by 1 base, and 6 bases separated the two germline ends. CDR1 is KGHSH, CDR2 LQKENI, per germline. CDR3 bases: TGTGCCAGCTCACCCGCGGGGAACACCGGGGAGCTGTTTTTT. Amino acid sequence: CASSPAGNTGELFF.

The chain carries TRBV9 and TRBJ2-3; D perhaps matches TRBD1 (7 bases). The length of the CDR3 is 17 residues. Trimming cost V 1 base and J 4 bases, with 19 bases left between them. Germline V gives CDR1 SGDLS, CDR2 YYNGEE. The CDR3, as DNA: TGTGCCAGCAGCGTAACTATAGCGGAGAGGGGGCCAGATACGCAGTATTTT. Residues: CASSVTIAERGPDTQYF.

The chain is built from TRBV7-6 and TRBJ2-5; TRBD2 agrees at 7 bases. With V trimmed by 5 bases and J by 5 bases, 5 bases remained unmatched. This CDR3 contains 13 residues. The V gene's germline CDR1 is SGHVS and CDR2 FNYEAQ. CDR3 nucleotide sequence: TGTGCCAGCAGCACGGGGGGTAGGGAGACCCAGTACTTC. Protein product: CASSTGGRETQYF. The full variable domain, rest sourced from reference TRBV7-6 and TRBJ2-5, is GAGVSQSPRYKVTKRGQDVALRCDPISGHVSLYWYRQALGQGPEFLTYFNYEAQQDKSGLPNDRFSAERPEGSISTLTIQRTEQRDSAMYRCASSTGGRETQYFGPGTRLLVL.